These 10 T cell receptor beta chains share one sample of origin, sequenced in a study of OX40 agonist ivuxolimab in advanced cancers. Method: immunoSEQ multiplex PCR; TCRdb's copy keeps in-frame clones and lacks some. The table includes some 80,000 clones, about nine tenths detected once. This sample comprised CD4+ or CD8+ T cells sorted from blood, obtained in a trial of the OX40 agonist ivuxolimab. The origin of the receptors is an adult with an advanced solid tumor such as melanoma, head and neck, liver or kidney cancer.

This chain joins TRBV4-2 and TRBJ1-1; 11 bases align to TRBD1. The CDR3 has 15 residues. Unmatched junction bases numbered 6, after V lost 4 bases and J lost 5 bases. Germline V gene sequence: CDR1 LGHNA, CDR2 YNFKEQ. The CDR3 region has the DNA TGTGCCAGCAGCCCCCGGGACAGGGGGACTACTGAAGCTTTCTTT. Translated: CASSPRDRGTTEAFF.

This chain links TRBV5-1 with TRBJ2-7; D may be TRBD2 (6 bases). Looked up from germline, CDR1 is SGHRS and CDR2 is YFSETQ. This CDR3 comprises 15 residues. Between the trimmed V and J ends, which lost 4 bases and 5 bases, there was a span of 19 bases. CDR3 in amino acids: CASSNRPRGLDEQYF. CDR3 nucleotides: TGCGCCAGCAGCAACAGACCTAGGGGACTGGACGAGCAGTACTTC.

CDR3 sequence (DNA): TGTGCCAGCAGTTATCACAGCAGAACTAGCACAGATACGCAGTATTTT. It is translated as CASSYHSRTSTDTQYF. The chain couples TRBV6-5 to TRBJ2-3; no clear D gene. The CDR3 has 16 residues. In germline, CDR1 is MNHEY, CDR2 SVGAGI. V was pared by 3 bases and J by 0 bases, with 13 bases between.

The rearrangement joins TRBV7-2 to TRBJ1-3, with D perhaps TRBD1 (5 bases). The CDR3 consists of 16 residues. Trimming took 2 bases from V and 2 from J, leaving 13 bases between them. The germline V gene encodes CDR1 SGHTA and CDR2 FQGNSA. The CDR3 reads CASSLRGGGTGNTIYF. CDR3 bases: TGTGCCAGCAGCTTAAGAGGCGGGGGAACTGGAAACACCATATATTTT.

The CDR3 spells CASSSGPSSGNTIYF. CDR3 coding DNA: TGTGCCAGCAGCTCCGGGCCGTCGTCGGGAAACACCATATATTTT. The rearrangement uses TRBV5-5 and TRBJ1-3; D unclear. Trimming took off 3 bases at V and 4 bases at J, with 14 bases between the two ends. The CDR3 is made up of 15 amino acids. CDR1 and CDR2 from the germline V gene are SGHKS and YYEKEE (reference sequence).

V gene TRBV9 combines with J gene TRBJ1-1, with 11 bases lining up with TRBD1. Per germline, CDR1 SGDLS and CDR2 YYNGEE. This CDR3 is built from 16 residues. Trimming cost V 4 bases and J 4 bases; bases outside gene matches: 9. CDR3 in DNA: TGTGCCAGCAGCCCCCGGACAGGGGGCGGGGGCACTGAAGCTTTCTTT. Its protein is CASSPRTGGGGTEAFF. Drawing the rest from reference TRBV9 and TRBJ1-1, the complete variable domain is DSGVTQTPKHLITATGQRVTLRCSPRSGDLSVYWYQQSLDQGLQFLIQYYNGEERAKGNILERFSAQQFPDLHSELNLSSLELGDSALYFCASSPRTGGGGTEAFFGQGTRLTVV.

The genes are TRBV4-1 and TRBJ1-5, with D perhaps matching TRBD1 (6 bases). The CDR3 is 18 amino acids. Germline lookup yields CDR1 MGHRA and CDR2 YSYEKL. V was clipped by 1 base and J by 5 bases, with 21 bases between them. CDR3 protein: CASSQGPGGAWGDQPQHF. As DNA, the CDR3 is TGCGCCAGCAGCCAAGGGCCTGGGGGGGCCTGGGGTGATCAGCCCCAGCATTTT.

This chain joins TRBV19 and TRBJ2-2; D perhaps matches TRBD1 (5 bases). Looked up from germline, CDR1 is LNHDA and CDR2 is SQIVND (reference sequence). The CDR3 sequence is 16 residues long. Trimming cost V 2 bases and J 0 bases, with 10 bases left between them. The CDR3 nucleotides are TGTGCCAGTAGTATACCCAAGGGGACGAACACCGGGGAGCTGTTTTTT. Amino acids: CASSIPKGTNTGELFF.

The genes are TRBV4-1 and TRBJ2-5; the D is unclear. Germline-derived CDR1 and CDR2 are MGHRA and YSYEKL. Trimming pared 4 bases from V and 10 bases from J, leaving 19 bases between. This CDR3 is built from 14 residues. The DNA of the CDR3 is TGCGCCAGCAGCCTGGGTGGGTCCACAGATATCCAGTACTTC. This encodes CASSLGGSTDIQYF.

The CDR3 DNA reads TGTGCCAGCAGTGAAGGTTTTGGGACCACTGAAGCTTTCTTT. This codes for CASSEGFGTTEAFF. V usage is TRBV6-1 and J usage is TRBJ1-1; D is perhaps TRBD1 (5 bases). This CDR3 has 14 amino acids. The V gene's germline CDR1 is MNHNS and CDR2 SASEGT. V lost 1 base, J lost 4 bases, and 10 bases lay in between.